These 18 T cell receptor beta chains originate from one sample sequenced in a study of post-analysis software for immune sequencing data. General study points: Five or six TRBV segments were significantly more frequent in patients than in controls. TRBV5-6, TRBV5-1 and TRBV20-1 were among these segments.

The antigens for these receptors are not known. Sequencing libraries made from TCR beta cDNA carried unique molecular identifiers. From the PCR reads, TCRdb called clonotypes with MiXCR, one entry per CDR3 protein. The data hold about 820,000 distinct CDR3 sequences, with under 70% observed a single time. The sequenced sample was blood. These receptors all come from a girl aged 5-17 years with multiple sclerosis.

The sample holds a few counts of this clonotype. The J gene is TRBJ2-3, the V gene TRBV12-3 or TRBV12-4; a possible D gene is TRBD2 (6 bases). The CDR3 has 11 amino acids. V gave up 7 bases and J gave up 6 bases, with 8 bases separating them. Here the CDR3 reads CASTRGDTQYF. DNA of the CDR3: TGTGCCAGCACCCGGGGGGATACGCAGTATTTT.

This clonotype appeared many times. The J gene is TRBJ1-2, the V gene TRBV29-1, with D possibly TRBD1 on 5 matching bases. Germline assignment: CDR1 SQVTM and CDR2 ANQGSEA. The CDR3 covers 12 residues. V was trimmed by 0 bases and J by 7 bases, leaving 9 bases between them. The DNA for the CDR3 is TGCAGCGTTGAAGAGGATGGGGGTGGCTACACCTTC. This sequence encodes CSVEEDGGGYTF.

The CDR3 region is CASSLGLGPGLDYEQYF. CDR3 DNA sequence: TGCGCCAGCAGCTTGGGATTGGGGCCGGGACTAGACTACGAGCAGTACTTC. The chain carries TRBV5-1 and TRBJ2-7; 8 bases fit TRBD2. The V segment lost 0 bases and the J segment 3 bases; nucleotides outside the gene matches: 11. The germline gives CDR1 SGHRS, CDR2 YFSETQ. The CDR3 spans 17 residues. Drawing the rest from reference TRBV5-1 and TRBJ2-7, the complete variable domain is KAGVTQTPRYLIKTRGQQVTLSCSPISGHRSVSWYQQTPGQGLQFLFEYFSETQRNKGNFPGRFSGRQFSNSRSEMNVSTLELGDSALYLCASSLGLGPGLDYEQYFGPGTRLTVT.

This clonotype was recorded only once. The DNA for the CDR3 is TGCAGCGCCGAACAGGGGCTGAACACTGAAGCTTTCTTT. Encoded protein: CSAEQGLNTEAFF. The chain is built from TRBV29-1 and TRBJ1-1; 7 bases fit TRBD1. V trimming: 7 bases; J trimming: 0 bases; junction bases outside the gene matches: 5. The CDR3 totals 13 residues. Per the germline V gene, CDR1 is SQVTM and CDR2 is ANQGSEA.

The V call is TRBV11-1, the J call TRBJ2-1; possible D gene TRBD1, 5 bases. Germline V gives CDR1 SGHAT, CDR2 FQDESV (reference sequence). The CDR3 length is 13 residues. Trimming removed 2 bases at V and 5 bases at J, with 7 bases between. The CDR3 DNA reads TGTGCCAGCAGCTTAAGACAGAACAATGAGCAGTTCTTC. Its translation: CASSLRQNNEQFF.

The rearrangement uses TRBV28 and TRBJ1-4, with D unresolved. The germline V and J ends were trimmed by 8 bases and 5 bases, with 9 bases remaining between them. Germline V gene sequence: CDR1 MDHEN, CDR2 SYDVKM. This CDR3 is built from 12 residues. The CDR3 DNA sequence: TGTGCCAGCGAGGCCCGAAATGAAAAACTGTTTTTT. Translating gives CASEARNEKLFF.

The V gene is TRBV7-9, the J gene TRBJ2-7; TRBD1 matches at 9 bases. V shed 1 base, J shed 2 bases, and the junction held 3 bases outside the gene matches. Germline loops: CDR1 SEHNR, CDR2 FQNEAQ (reference sequence). The CDR3 totals 15 residues. The CDR3 loop is CASSLDGTGPYEQYF. The CDR3 bases are TGTGCCAGCAGCTTAGATGGGACAGGGCCCTACGAGCAGTACTTC.

This CDR3 is CASSDTKGGNEQFF. The CDR3 DNA reads TGTGCCAGCAGTGACACTAAGGGAGGAAATGAGCAGTTCTTC. The rearrangement links TRBV6-4 to TRBJ2-1, with D tentatively TRBD2 (6 bases). The CDR3 covers 14 residues. Germline CDR1 and CDR2: MRHNA and SNTAGT. Trimming took 2 bases from V and 7 from J, leaving 12 bases between them.

This chain uses TRBV6-2 or TRBV6-3 with TRBJ2-5; D gene unclear. The CDR3 has 13 amino acids. Trimming left V 0 bases short and J 11 bases short, with 13 bases between. Germline CDR1 reads MNHEY; CDR2 reads SVGEGT. The CDR3 spells CASSYSSGVGQYF. The CDR3 nucleotides read TGTGCCAGCAGTTACTCGTCAGGAGTCGGGCAGTACTTC.

V usage is TRBV6-5 and J usage is TRBJ1-1, with D unresolved. This CDR3 comprises 13 residues. Trimming removed 0 bases from V and 6 bases from J, with 8 bases in between. Germline lookup yields CDR1 MNHEY and CDR2 SVGAGI. The CDR3 spells CASSYSEVSEAFF. Written as DNA, the CDR3 is TGTGCCAGCAGTTACTCGGAAGTGTCTGAAGCTTTCTTT.

J is TRBJ2-5 and V is TRBV7-9; unclear D gene. CDR3 length equals 14 residues. The ends were cut back, 3 bases at V and 2 bases at J, with 10 bases in the middle. The germline V gene encodes CDR1 SEHNR and CDR2 FQNEAQ (reference sequence). The CDR3 loop reads CASSLTQLQETQYF. The CDR3 coding sequence is TGTGCCAGCAGCTTGACACAGCTTCAAGAGACCCAGTACTTC.

This CDR3 is CASRVFDGFATQYF. In nucleotides, the CDR3 is TGTGCCAGCAGGGTATTCGACGGTTTCGCGACCCAGTACTTC. The chain uses TRBV2 and TRBJ2-5; D call uncertain. The CDR3 sequence is 14 residues long. V lost 6 bases and J 7 bases, leaving 18 bases between the germline ends. Germline lookup yields CDR1 SNHLY and CDR2 FYNNEI.

The chain carries TRBV18 and TRBJ2-3, with 10 bases aligning to TRBD1. The CDR3 runs to 15 residues. The germline gives CDR1 KGHSH, CDR2 LQKENI. With V trimmed by 5 bases and J by 8 bases, 10 bases remained unmatched. CDR3 sequence: CASSSGQGLAGTQYF. CDR3 bases: TGTGCCAGCTCATCGGGACAGGGGCTAGCTGGTACGCAGTATTTT.

The genes are TRBV10-3 and TRBJ2-4; D is possibly TRBD2 (5 bases). Germline CDR1 and CDR2: ENHRY and SYGVKD. This CDR3 comprises 13 residues. V was cut by 4 bases and J by 3 bases, with 7 bases left in between. The CDR3 protein is CAISGGGKNIQYF. Written as DNA, the CDR3 is TGTGCCATCAGTGGTGGAGGCAAAAACATTCAGTACTTC.

The chain is built from TRBV6-5 and TRBJ2-7; 8 bases are shared with TRBD2. The CDR3 loop spans 17 amino acids. With V trimmed by 2 bases and J by 1 base, 10 bases remained unmatched. CDR1 MNHEY and CDR2 SVGAGI come from the germline V gene. The CDR3 nucleotides read TGTGCCAGCAGTTACGGCCTGGGTAGCGGGGAGTCCTACGAGCAGTACTTC. Its protein is CASSYGLGSGESYEQYF.

The chain employs TRBV5-1 and TRBJ2-5, with D perhaps matching TRBD2 (6 bases). The V end lost 2 bases, the J end lost 3 bases, and 11 bases lay between the germline ends. Germline values: CDR1 SGHRS, CDR2 YFSETQ. This CDR3 spans 14 amino acids. Here the CDR3 DNA reads TGCGCCAGCAGCTTCCAACTAGCCAAAGAGACCCAGTACTTC. It specifies CASSFQLAKETQYF.

About this clonotype itself: One end of the junction does not line up with germline, which may come from a read error. The chain carries TRBV6-2 or TRBV6-3 and TRBJ2-7, with D tentatively TRBD1 (5 bases). Germline V lookup: CDR1 MNHEY, CDR2 SVGEGT. The CDR3 consists of 15 residues. The CDR3 DNA follows: TGTGCCAGTAGTTACTCGCAGGGTCACTCCTACGAGCAGTACTTC. Its protein is CASSYSQGHSYEQYF.

This clonotype was seen only a few times. V usage is TRBV5-1 and J usage is TRBJ2-7; D not certain. The germline V gene has CDR1 SGHRS and CDR2 YFSETQ. The CDR3 length is 12 residues. V lost 7 bases and J lost 0, with 8 bases in between. CDR3 bases: TGCGCCAGCCAGCCGTACTCCTACGAGCAGTACTTC. Translating it yields CASQPYSYEQYF.